These 20 T cell receptor beta chains were all obtained from the same sample, sequenced in a study of CXCR3-negative and CXCR3-positive naive CD8 T cells. These TCRs are of unknown antigen specificity. Study-wide findings and caveats: TRB CDR3s of CXCR3-positive naive cells were more hydrophobic than those of CXCR3-negative naive cells.

The method, 5' RACE with UMI labels, was used to prepare the TRB cDNA libraries. No DNA is given; TCRdb re-called the 5' RACE reads and lists each CDR3 protein once. Its clone listing holds roughly 130,000 distinct CDR3 sequences. The specimen sequenced was naive CXCR3+ CD8+ T cells from blood. Specified subset: CD45RO-CCR7+CD27+CD95- naive CD8+ T cells expressing CXCR3 (TNR3+). The receptors originated from a human donor in good health. Some clones in this sample may be carry-over from other donors' samples.

The CDR3: CASGSDRISGNTIYF. The rearrangement joins TRBV12-5 to TRBJ1-3; TCRdb proposes TRBD1, but this gene call is untestable without DNA. The CDR3 is made up of 15 amino acids. Germline values: CDR1 LGHNT, CDR2 FRNRAP.

This rearrangement joins TRBV11-2 to TRBJ2-7; the TCRdb call, TRBD1, lacks DNA for checking. This CDR3 has 15 amino acids. Looked up from germline, CDR1 is SGHAT and CDR2 is FQNNGV. The CDR3 is CASSFGTGGTYEQYF.

The chain is built from TRBV4-1 and TRBJ2-5; TCRdb gives TRBD2 as the D gene, but with no DNA this cannot be confirmed. The CDR3 loop spans 18 amino acids. Germline CDR1 is MGHRA and CDR2 is YSYEKL. The CDR3 sequence is CASSQGWTGTSGSETQYF.

The V and J genes are TRBV12-3 or TRBV12-4 and TRBJ2-7; TCRdb lists TRBD1, though no DNA is available to test this call. This CDR3 contains 13 residues. This CDR3 is CASSPVAGYEQYF.

V and J are TRBV14 and TRBJ2-7; the D call from TCRdb, TRBD2, cannot be confirmed without DNA. CDR1 and CDR2 (germline): SGHDN, FVKESK. The CDR3 totals 14 residues. The CDR3 is CASSHSGGPNEQYF.

The V and J genes are TRBV11-3 and TRBJ2-3; the D gene TCRdb calls, TRBD1, cannot be checked with no DNA. The V gene's germline CDR1 is SGHNT and CDR2 YENEEA. The CDR3 is made up of 16 amino acids. The CDR3 is CASSFPRDSSTDTQYF.

The genes are TRBV29-1 and TRBJ2-5; the TRBD2 assignment by TCRdb is unverifiable without DNA. Germline assignment: CDR1 SQVTM and CDR2 ANQGSEA. The CDR3 contains 14 residues. The CDR3 sequence: CNASPGVAGETQYF.

The chain carries TRBV6-5 and TRBJ1-2; the TCRdb call, TRBD1, lacks DNA for checking. Germline V gene data show CDR1 as MNHEY and CDR2 as SVGAGI. The CDR3 runs to 14 residues. The CDR3 loop reads CASSWVQGNYGYTF.

This chain links TRBV2 with TRBJ2-1; TCRdb proposes TRBD2, but this gene call is untestable without DNA. Germline CDR1 SNHLY, CDR2 FYNNEI. The CDR3 length is 15 residues. CDR3 in amino acids: CASSNSGKLYNEQFF.

The rearrangement uses TRBV20-1 and TRBJ1-6; the TCRdb D gene call, TRBD1, has no DNA to confirm it. Germline CDR1 is DFQATT and CDR2 is SNEGSKA (reference sequence). The CDR3 is 13 amino acids. CDR3 sequence reads: CSARLTANSPLHF.

J is TRBJ1-1 and V is TRBV10-3. The germline CDR1 and CDR2 sequences are ENHRY and SYGVKD. CDR3 length: 13 residues. CDR3 sequence reads: CAISGGGGTEAFF.

V is TRBV28 and J is TRBJ2-2; TCRdb proposes TRBD2, but this gene call is untestable without DNA. Germline V gene lookup returns CDR1 MDHEN and CDR2 SYDVKM. The CDR3 consists of 21 residues. The CDR3 region is CASSCTTPTSGGAQNTGELFF.

The CDR3 sequence is CSVEENYEQYF. The rearrangement joins TRBV29-1 to TRBJ2-7. The CDR3 consists of 11 residues. Germline lookup yields CDR1 SQVTM and CDR2 ANQGSEA.

The chain is built from TRBV7-9 and TRBJ2-5; as DNA is missing, the TRBD2 call by TCRdb cannot be tested. Germline lookup yields CDR1 SEHNR and CDR2 FQNEAQ (reference sequence). The CDR3 loop spans 16 amino acids. CDR3: CASSPRTSGIEETQYF.

The chain links TRBV29-1 to TRBJ2-5; TCRdb selects TRBD2, and the lack of DNA leaves this call unchecked. The CDR3 contains 12 residues. From germline, CDR1 is SQVTM and CDR2 ANQGSEA. CDR3 residues: CSVDAAGETQYF.

CDR3 sequence reads: CASSEIGRHQETQYF. This chain joins TRBV5-1 and TRBJ2-5. The CDR3 contains 15 residues. Per germline, CDR1 SGHRS and CDR2 YFSETQ.

The V gene is TRBV12-3 or TRBV12-4, the J gene TRBJ1-4; no DNA is available, so the TRBD1 call from TCRdb remains unchecked. CDR3 length: 14 residues. The chain's CDR3 is CASSSIWTHEKLFF.

The chain combines TRBV29-1 with TRBJ2-7; TCRdb calls TRBD1, which cannot be checked without DNA. Germline loops: CDR1 SQVTM, CDR2 ANQGSEA. The CDR3 runs 13 residues. CDR3: CSVGQGELYEQYF.

The genes are TRBV5-1 and TRBJ2-1; TCRdb calls TRBD1, which cannot be checked without DNA. The CDR3 consists of 15 residues. Germline V lookup: CDR1 SGHRS, CDR2 YFSETQ. CDR3 protein: CASSFHPGLYNEQFF.

This chain links TRBV7-3 with TRBJ2-3; no DNA is available, so the TRBD2 call from TCRdb remains unchecked. The CDR3 has 15 residues. The V gene's germline CDR1 is SGHTA and CDR2 FQGTGA. This CDR3 is CASSTGTSLGDTQYF.